Each of the 31 T cell receptor beta chains below was sequenced from the same sample in a study of early T cells in non-severe SARS-CoV-2 infection. TCRdb re-analysed the 5' RACE reads in MiXCR, keeping a single row per CDR3 protein. The sample has approximately 42,000 distinct CDR3 sequences, 5.5% to 6.5% seen once. The sequencing sample was made of whole blood. The source of these receptors is an adult who was a healthcare worker with PCR-confirmed SARS-CoV-2 infection or an uninfected control (not recorded which).

This clonotype has a count of ten or more. V gene TRBV9 combines with J gene TRBJ2-7; 7 bases align to TRBD1. Germline V gene lookup returns CDR1 SGDLS and CDR2 YYNGEE. With V trimmed by 0 bases and J by 3 bases, 6 bases remained unmatched. CDR3 length equals 15 residues. CDR3: CASSVETGNGYEQYF. In DNA, the CDR3 is TGTGCCAGCAGCGTAGAGACAGGGAACGGCTACGAGCAGTACTTC.

In this sample, this clonotype turned up a few times. The V call is TRBV5-5, the J call TRBJ1-6; D not certain. The CDR3 extends over 13 amino acids. V shed 7 bases and J shed 3 bases, with 8 bases lying between them. The germline V gene has CDR1 SGHKS and CDR2 YYEKEE (reference sequence). The CDR3 spells CASEEYYNSPLHF. The CDR3 DNA reads TGTGCCAGCGAAGAATACTATAATTCACCCCTCCACTTT.

This clonotype was seen a handful of times. The chain joins TRBV2 to TRBJ1-4; 7 nucleotides agree with TRBD1. This CDR3 comprises 14 residues. V lost 4 bases and J lost 8; bases outside the gene matches: 7. Germline V lookup: CDR1 SNHLY, CDR2 FYNNEI. The CDR3 is CASSGTGKREKLFF. The CDR3 DNA follows: TGTGCCAGCAGTGGGACAGGAAAACGGGAAAAACTGTTTTTT.

There are many counts of this clonotype. The V gene is TRBV4-1, the J gene TRBJ1-3; possible D gene TRBD1, 5 bases. The V gene's germline CDR1 is MGHRA and CDR2 YSYEKL. This CDR3 spans 16 amino acids. V lost 0 bases and J lost 0, with 9 bases in between. The CDR3 loop reads CASSQEGAHSGNTIYF. The CDR3 nucleotides are TGCGCCAGCAGCCAAGAAGGGGCCCACTCTGGAAACACCATATATTTT.

This clonotype was observed many times. The chain has TRBV7-6 and TRBJ2-3; no definite D call. The V end lost 0 bases, the J end lost 3 bases, and 13 bases lay between the germline ends. This CDR3 has 16 residues. Germline V CDR1 and CDR2: SGHVS, FNYEAQ. In nucleotides, the CDR3 is TGTGCCAGCAGCTTAGCGGAAGGAAAGAGGACAGATACGCAGTATTTT. This gives the protein CASSLAEGKRTDTQYF.

This clonotype has just a few counts. The rearrangement uses TRBV6-1 and TRBJ2-2; 10 bases are shared with TRBD1. The CDR3 contains 16 residues. The V and J ends lost 3 bases and 6 bases, in that order; junction bases with no gene match: 7. Germline V gives CDR1 MNHNS, CDR2 SASEGT. For the CDR3, the DNA is TGTGCCAGCAGTGACCGACAGGGGGCCCCCCCCGGGGAGCTGTTTTTT. Residues: CASSDRQGAPPGELFF.

This clonotype was counted ten times or more. This sequence joins TRBV28 and TRBJ1-5; 8 bases match TRBD1. The CDR3 sequence is 14 residues long. After removal of 5 bases from V and 6 bases from J, the junction contained 6 bases not matched to a gene. The germline CDR1 and CDR2 sequences are MDHEN and SYDVKM. CDR3 DNA: TGTGCCAGCAGTCTCCGGACAGGGACTCAGCCCCAGCATTTT. Encoded protein: CASSLRTGTQPQHF.

In this sample, this clonotype turned up many times. The gene calls are TRBV6-6 and TRBJ1-1, with D possibly being TRBD1 (5 bases). Per the germline V gene, CDR1 is MNHNY and CDR2 is SVGAGI (reference sequence). This CDR3 contains 14 residues. V lost 3 bases and J lost 6, with 14 bases in between. The CDR3 loop is CASSYGDLDPEAFF. Here the CDR3 DNA reads TGTGCCAGCAGTTATGGGGACTTGGACCCTGAAGCTTTCTTT.

The chain links TRBV7-2 to TRBJ1-5, with D possibly being TRBD1 (5 bases). Germline V gene data show CDR1 as SGHTA and CDR2 as FQGNSA. With 3 bases removed from V and 5 bases from J, the gap between germline ends came to 8 bases. This CDR3 contains 13 residues. In DNA, the CDR3 is TGTGCCAGCAGCTTCGTAGGGGATCAGCCCCAGCATTTT. It codes for CASSFVGDQPQHF.

The sample holds many counts of this clonotype. The chain employs TRBV11-2 and TRBJ2-3, with 11 bases aligning to TRBD1. V shed 5 bases, J shed 2 bases, and the junction held 9 bases outside the gene matches. Germline V gene data show CDR1 as SGHAT and CDR2 as FQNNGV. The CDR3 runs to 17 residues. CDR3 region: CASSLPGQGDFTDTQYF. Here the CDR3 DNA reads TGTGCCAGCAGCCTGCCGGGACAGGGGGATTTCACAGATACGCAGTATTTT.

The chain combines TRBV11-2 with TRBJ1-1; no definite D call. Looked up from germline, CDR1 is SGHAT and CDR2 is FQNNGV. This CDR3 is 13 amino acids long. V was cut by 5 bases and J by 8 bases, with 15 bases left in between. The CDR3 DNA follows: TGTGCCAGCAGCCCCCGGCAGGCCGTCGAAGCTTTCTTT. Encoded protein: CASSPRQAVEAFF.

This clonotype was seen only a few times. This chain uses TRBV5-6 with TRBJ2-3; D unclear. This CDR3 has 16 amino acids. Germline CDR1 and CDR2: SGHDT and YYEEEE. V lost 0 bases, J lost 0 bases, and 11 bases lay in between. The CDR3 bases are TGTGCCAGCAGCTTGGTTCTCAGTTCTAGCACAGATACGCAGTATTTT. Its protein is CASSLVLSSSTDTQYF.

This chain links TRBV12-3 or TRBV12-4 with TRBJ2-5; 11 bases fit TRBD2. This CDR3 is 16 amino acids long. The junction had 13 bases not matched to a gene; V was cut back by 6 bases and J by 7 bases. CDR3 sequence reads: CASSAGTSGQPGTQYF. In DNA, the CDR3 is TGTGCCAGCAGCGCGGGGACTAGCGGCCAGCCAGGGACCCAGTACTTC.

This clonotype was recorded at least ten times. The V and J genes are TRBV5-1 and TRBJ2-1, with D tentatively TRBD1 or TRBD2 (6 bases each). Germline values: CDR1 SGHRS, CDR2 YFSETQ. V was cut by 5 bases and J by 0 bases, with 15 bases left in between. The CDR3 loop spans 16 amino acids. CDR3 amino acids: CASRRGRTNSYNEQFF. CDR3 sequence (DNA): TGCGCCAGCAGACGGGGGCGGACAAACTCCTACAATGAGCAGTTCTTC.

Ten or more counts support this clonotype. The J gene is TRBJ1-2, the V gene TRBV19, with a tentative D call TRBD1 (6 bases). This CDR3 region has 11 residues. Trimming removed 8 bases from V and 7 bases from J, with 11 bases in between. Germline CDR1 is LNHDA and CDR2 is SQIVND (reference sequence). The CDR3 sequence: CASLQGSGYTF. The CDR3 nucleotides read TGTGCCAGTTTACAGGGAAGTGGCTACACCTTC.

This clonotype has a handful of counts. The rearrangement links TRBV29-1 to TRBJ2-3; D not resolved. The CDR3 spans 12 residues. V lost 8 bases, J lost 4 bases, and 13 bases lay in between. Germline CDR1 SQVTM, CDR2 ANQGSEA. In DNA form, the CDR3 reads TGCAGCTCTGGCGCGGCCCCAGATACGCAGTATTTT. It translates to CSSGAAPDTQYF.

The table lists this clonotype with a few counts. The chain carries TRBV28 and TRBJ1-2; no reliable D call. CDR3 length equals 12 residues. Trimming stripped 4 bases from V and 2 bases from J, with 5 bases between. Germline V gene sequence: CDR1 MDHEN, CDR2 SYDVKM. DNA for the CDR3: TGTGCCAGCAGTTCAGGAAACTATGGCTACACCTTC. This sequence encodes CASSSGNYGYTF.

In this sample, this clonotype turned up a few times. The chain carries TRBV11-2 and TRBJ2-7; D call uncertain. V was trimmed by 0 bases and J by 1 base, leaving 7 bases between them. CDR1 SGHAT and CDR2 FQNNGV come from the germline V gene. The CDR3 is made up of 14 amino acids. In DNA, the CDR3 is TGTGCCAGCAGCTTAGAGCCAAGTTCCTACGAGCAGTACTTC. This sequence encodes CASSLEPSSYEQYF.

This clonotype was seen a single time. The rearrangement links TRBV27 to TRBJ2-7, with D uncertain. Germline CDR1 and CDR2: MNHEY and SMNVEV (reference sequence). V was trimmed by 4 bases and J by 12 bases, leaving 19 bases between them. This CDR3 comprises 13 residues. The CDR3 spells CASSSLTRCITYF. CDR3 bases: TGTGCCAGCAGTTCACTGACACGCTGTATCACGTACTTC.

The J gene is TRBJ1-1, the V gene TRBV19; D is unresolved. CDR1 is LNHDA, CDR2 SQIVND, per germline (reference sequence). The V end lost 3 bases, the J end lost 5 bases, and 7 bases lay between the germline ends. The CDR3 consists of 12 residues. Written as DNA, the CDR3 is TGTGCCAGTAGTATCCGATCAACTGAAGCTTTCTTT. It is translated as CASSIRSTEAFF.

There are many counts of this clonotype. This chain uses TRBV7-9 with TRBJ2-5; the D gene is possibly TRBD2 (6 bases). CDR1 and CDR2 (germline): SEHNR, FQNEAQ (reference sequence). V lost 4 bases to trimming and J lost 4 bases, with 19 bases between them. The length of the CDR3 is 16 residues. For the CDR3, the DNA is TGTGCCAGCAGCTCTCCGATGGGAGGTAGTGGAGAGACCCAGTACTTC. It is translated as CASSSPMGGSGETQYF.

This clonotype was recorded many times. V is TRBV7-2 and J is TRBJ2-3; 10 bases align to TRBD2. The CDR3 length is 16 residues. Germline-derived CDR1 and CDR2 are SGHTA and FQGNSA. With 4 bases clipped from V and 9 bases from J, the junction kept 13 bases outside the gene matches. The CDR3 here is CASSSWTSGGPGTQYF. The CDR3, as DNA: TGTGCCAGCAGCTCCTGGACTAGCGGCGGACCCGGGACGCAGTATTTT. The full variable domain, completed using reference TRBV7-2 and TRBJ2-3, is GAGVSQSPSNKVTEKGKDVELRCDPISGHTALYWYRQSLGQGLEFLIYFQGNSAPDKSGLPSDRFSAERTGGSVSTLTIQRTQQEDSAVYLCASSSWTSGGPGTQYFGPGTRLTVL.

V usage is TRBV4-2 and J usage is TRBJ1-6; unclear D gene. Deletions cut 0 bases from V and 8 bases from J, with 14 bases between. The CDR3 extends over 16 amino acids. Germline CDR1 is LGHNA and CDR2 is YNFKEQ. CDR3 sequence (DNA): TGTGCCAGCAGCCAAGATTTGAAACAGACCCATTCACCCCTCCACTTT. Translating gives CASSQDLKQTHSPLHF.

This clonotype was counted many times. The chain combines TRBV5-1 with TRBJ2-1; D might be TRBD2 (5 bases). V was shortened by 0 bases and J by 0 bases, with 10 bases between the two germline ends. The length of the CDR3 is 16 residues. Germline V gives CDR1 SGHRS, CDR2 YFSETQ. This CDR3 reads CASSLAPGSSYNEQFF. As DNA, the CDR3 is TGCGCCAGCAGCTTGGCCCCGGGAAGCTCCTACAATGAGCAGTTCTTC. Complete variable domain (other parts from reference TRBV5-1 and TRBJ2-1): KAGVTQTPRYLIKTRGQQVTLSCSPISGHRSVSWYQQTPGQGLQFLFEYFSETQRNKGNFPGRFSGRQFSNSRSEMNVSTLELGDSALYLCASSLAPGSSYNEQFFGPGTRLTVL.

This clonotype has a handful of counts. V is TRBV7-6 and J is TRBJ2-7; TRBD1 aligns across 9 bases. The CDR3 totals 14 residues. With V trimmed by 5 bases and J by 3 bases, 5 bases remained unmatched. Germline-derived CDR1 and CDR2 are SGHVS and FNYEAQ. In DNA, the CDR3 is TGTGCCAGCAGCCCCGCGGGACAGGGCTACGAGCAGTACTTC. Its protein product is CASSPAGQGYEQYF.

This clonotype was detected ten times or more. V gene TRBV20-1 combines with J gene TRBJ2-2, with TRBD2 as a possible D gene (6 bases). V gave up 4 bases and J gave up 5 bases, with 14 bases separating them. The CDR3 consists of 14 residues. Germline V gene sequence: CDR1 DFQATT, CDR2 SNEGSKA (reference sequence). CDR3 sequence: CSANAGQGTGELFF. The CDR3 DNA sequence: TGCAGTGCTAATGCGGGGCAGGGTACCGGGGAGCTGTTTTTT.

The chain is built from TRBV30 and TRBJ2-3; a possible D gene is TRBD2 (7 bases). The CDR3 has 15 residues. The ends were cut back, 0 bases at V and 3 bases at J, with 13 bases in the middle. The germline gives CDR1 GTSNPN, CDR2 SVGIG (reference sequence). CDR3 protein: CAWSVWRGRTDTQYF. The CDR3 nucleotides are TGTGCCTGGAGTGTCTGGCGGGGGCGGACAGATACGCAGTATTTT.

This clonotype was seen a handful of times. The rearrangement uses TRBV11-2 and TRBJ2-7, with 12 bases identical to TRBD1. V lost 4 bases, J lost 5 bases, and 3 bases stayed unmatched. This CDR3 contains 14 residues. The germline gives CDR1 SGHAT, CDR2 FQNNGV. The CDR3 bases are TGTGCCAGCAGCTCGGGACAGGGGGCGAACGAGCAGTACTTC. Its protein product is CASSSGQGANEQYF.

This clonotype was observed a few times. V is TRBV12-3 or TRBV12-4 and J is TRBJ1-1, with D maybe TRBD1 (6 bases). This CDR3 has 13 residues. The V end lost 3 bases, the J end lost 5 bases, and 10 bases lay between the germline ends. In DNA, the CDR3 is TGTGCCAGCAGTTTCCCGGGGGCAACTGAAGCTTTCTTT. Translating it yields CASSFPGATEAFF.

This clonotype has ten or more counts. The chain links TRBV4-2 to TRBJ2-7, with D uncertain. Germline CDR1 reads LGHNA; CDR2 reads YNFKEQ. CDR3 length: 15 amino acids. Trimming took off 0 bases at V and 1 base at J, with 10 bases between the two ends. CDR3 bases: TGTGCCAGCAGCCAAGATCCAGGCTCATCCTACGAGCAGTACTTC. Encoded protein: CASSQDPGSSYEQYF.

The chain combines TRBV2 with TRBJ2-3, with 10 nucleotides matching TRBD2. The CDR3 contains 15 residues. Germline V gene data show CDR1 as SNHLY and CDR2 as FYNNEI. V shed 5 bases, J shed 4 bases, and the junction held 6 bases outside the gene matches. CDR3 in amino acids: CASSTSGGAPDTQYF. The CDR3 bases are TGTGCCAGCAGTACGAGCGGGGGGGCCCCAGATACGCAGTATTTT.